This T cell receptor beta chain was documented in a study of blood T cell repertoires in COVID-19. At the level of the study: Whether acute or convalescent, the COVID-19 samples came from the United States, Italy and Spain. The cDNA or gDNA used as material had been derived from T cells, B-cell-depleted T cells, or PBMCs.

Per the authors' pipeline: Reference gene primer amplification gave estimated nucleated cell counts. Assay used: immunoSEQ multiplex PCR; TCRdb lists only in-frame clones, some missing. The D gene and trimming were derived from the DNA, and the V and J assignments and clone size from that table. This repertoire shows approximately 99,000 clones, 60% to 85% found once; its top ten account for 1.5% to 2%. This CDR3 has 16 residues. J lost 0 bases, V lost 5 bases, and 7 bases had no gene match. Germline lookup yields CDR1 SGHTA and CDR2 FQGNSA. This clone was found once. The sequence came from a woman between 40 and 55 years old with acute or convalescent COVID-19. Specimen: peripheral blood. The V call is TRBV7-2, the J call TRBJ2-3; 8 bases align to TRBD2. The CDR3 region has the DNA TGTGCCAGCAGCGTTAGCGGGGTCCCTAGCACAGATACGCAGTATTTT. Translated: CASSVSGVPSTDTQYF.